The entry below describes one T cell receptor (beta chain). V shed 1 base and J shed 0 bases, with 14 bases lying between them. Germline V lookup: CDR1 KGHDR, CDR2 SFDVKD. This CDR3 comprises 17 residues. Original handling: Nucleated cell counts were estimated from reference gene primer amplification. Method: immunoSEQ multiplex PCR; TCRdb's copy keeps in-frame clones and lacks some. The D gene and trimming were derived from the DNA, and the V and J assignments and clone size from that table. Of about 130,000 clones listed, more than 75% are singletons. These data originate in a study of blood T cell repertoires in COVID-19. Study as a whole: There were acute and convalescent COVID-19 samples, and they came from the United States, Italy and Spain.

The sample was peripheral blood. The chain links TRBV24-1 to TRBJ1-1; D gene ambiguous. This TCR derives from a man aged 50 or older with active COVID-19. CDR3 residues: CATSDFGDTILNTEAFF. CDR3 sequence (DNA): TGTGCCACCAGTGATTTCGGTGACACAATCCTGAACACTGAAGCTTTCTTT.